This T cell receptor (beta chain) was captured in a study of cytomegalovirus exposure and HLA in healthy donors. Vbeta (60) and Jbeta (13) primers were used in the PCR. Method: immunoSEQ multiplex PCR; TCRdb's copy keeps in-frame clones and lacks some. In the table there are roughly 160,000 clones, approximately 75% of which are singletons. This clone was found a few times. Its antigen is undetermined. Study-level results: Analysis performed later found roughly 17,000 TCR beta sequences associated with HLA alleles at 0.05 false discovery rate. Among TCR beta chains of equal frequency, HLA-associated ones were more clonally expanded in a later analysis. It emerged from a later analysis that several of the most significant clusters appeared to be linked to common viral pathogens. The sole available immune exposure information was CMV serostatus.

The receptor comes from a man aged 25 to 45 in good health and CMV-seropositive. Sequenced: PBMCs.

CDR3 sequence reads: CAIGTTNTGELFF. The CDR3 region has the DNA TGTGCCATCGGGACAACGAACACCGGGGAGCTGTTTTTT. The rearrangement links TRBV10-3 to TRBJ2-2, with D perhaps matching TRBD1 (6 bases). CDR1 and CDR2 from the germline V gene are ENHRY and SYGVKD. The CDR3 contains 13 residues. Trimming pared 8 bases from V and 0 bases from J, leaving 7 bases between.